The 25 T cell receptor beta chains reported below all come from one sample, sequenced in a study of cytomegalovirus exposure and HLA in healthy donors. The PCR used 60 Vbeta and 13 Jbeta primers. Using immunoSEQ multiplex PCR, the repertoire was profiled, and TCRdb retains in-frame clones only, with some absent. The data hold 100,000 or so clones, with around 80% observed a single time. The material sequenced was PBMCs. Every receptor here comes from a man younger than 45 in good health and CMV-seropositive.

The sample holds one count of this clone. This sequence joins TRBV30 and TRBJ2-4; 15 bases map to TRBD2. The V segment lost 2 bases and the J segment 8 bases; nucleotides outside the gene matches: 10. This CDR3 comprises 17 residues. Germline V gene data show CDR1 as GTSNPN and CDR2 as SVGIG (reference sequence). CDR3 sequence reads: CAWSTKKRTSGGDIQYF. In DNA, the CDR3 is TGTGCCTGGAGTACCAAGAAACGGACTAGCGGGGGGGACATTCAGTACTTC.

The chain recombines TRBV5-1 with TRBJ1-1, with D unresolved. Trimming removed 0 bases from V and 3 bases from J, with 15 bases in between. CDR3 length equals 16 residues. Germline CDR1 SGHRS, CDR2 YFSETQ. The CDR3 sequence is CASSLGVSGGDTEAFF. DNA of the CDR3: TGCGCCAGCAGCTTGGGTGTATCAGGCGGGGACACTGAAGCTTTCTTT.

This sequence joins TRBV7-8 and TRBJ1-1; TRBD1 matches 9 bases. The length of the CDR3 is 18 residues. Unmatched junction bases numbered 13, after V lost 5 bases and J lost 0 bases. Germline V gives CDR1 SGHVS, CDR2 FQNEAQ. CDR3 in DNA: TGTGCCAGCAGCATAAAATTAAGACAGGGGGTGTTGAACACTGAAGCTTTCTTT. This translates into CASSIKLRQGVLNTEAFF.

The chain couples TRBV5-1 to TRBJ2-1; 11 bases align to TRBD2. This CDR3 is built from 16 residues. Per germline, CDR1 SGHRS and CDR2 YFSETQ. Germline trimming cut 4 bases from V and 2 bases from J; bases unmatched to any gene: 5. Here the CDR3 DNA reads TGCGCCAGCAGCAAGACTAGCGGGGTTACCTACAATGAGCAGTTCTTC. Its translation is CASSKTSGVTYNEQFF.

The rearrangement joins TRBV15 to TRBJ1-5; TRBD1 might be the D (5 bases). Trimming removed 1 base from V and 2 bases from J, with 9 bases in between. Per the germline V gene, CDR1 is LNHNV and CDR2 is YYDKDF (reference sequence). The CDR3 extends over 15 amino acids. The DNA for the CDR3 is TGTGCCACCAGCAGAGTAGGGGTAGGCAATCAGCCCCAGCATTTT. Its protein product is CATSRVGVGNQPQHF.

The chain uses TRBV6-5 and TRBJ1-5; no clear D gene. The length of the CDR3 is 15 residues. V was shortened by 5 bases and J by 3 bases, with 14 bases between the two germline ends. CDR1 is MNHEY and CDR2 is SVGAGI in the germline V gene. CDR3 amino acids: CASSPSTWANQPQHF. The CDR3, as DNA: TGTGCCAGCAGTCCATCAACTTGGGCCAATCAGCCCCAGCATTTT.

V is TRBV5-1 and J is TRBJ1-1, with unresolved D. V shed 0 bases and J shed 1 base, with 13 bases lying between them. This CDR3 comprises 16 residues. Germline V gene data show CDR1 as SGHRS and CDR2 as YFSETQ. The CDR3 nucleotides are TGCGCCAGCAGCTTGGTAAGTTGGCAGAAGAACACTGAAGCTTTCTTT. This gives the protein CASSLVSWQKNTEAFF.

This clone was counted a single time. This sequence joins TRBV27 and TRBJ2-7, with a tentative D call TRBD1 (7 bases). Trimming removed 4 bases from V and 4 bases from J, with 14 bases in between. CDR1 is MNHEY and CDR2 is SMNVEV in the germline V gene (reference sequence). The CDR3 is made up of 14 amino acids. CDR3 amino acids: CASSWRRGQYEQYF. The CDR3 DNA reads as TGTGCCAGCAGTTGGAGGAGGGGGCAGTACGAGCAGTACTTC.

The chain has TRBV18 and TRBJ1-5; weak D call: TRBD1 (5 bases). With 6 bases removed from V and 4 bases from J, the gap between germline ends came to 13 bases. Germline V gene lookup returns CDR1 KGHSH and CDR2 LQKENI. This CDR3 comprises 14 residues. Written as DNA, the CDR3 is TGTGCCAGCTCGGGCGGGGGATCGAATCAGCCCCAGCATTTT. As protein: CASSGGGSNQPQHF.

This clone was counted a few times. V usage is TRBV6-6 and J usage is TRBJ1-4, with a tentative D call TRBD1 (5 bases). The CDR3 totals 15 residues. Trimming shortened V by 6 bases and J by 7 bases, and 18 bases separated the two germline ends. Germline-derived CDR1 and CDR2 are MNHNY and SVGAGI (reference sequence). This CDR3 reads CASRQPGGSVEKLFF. The CDR3 DNA reads as TGTGCCAGCAGACAGCCCGGGGGAAGTGTTGAAAAACTGTTTTTT.

The chain employs TRBV11-3 and TRBJ2-7, with 16 bases identical to TRBD2. The CDR3 sequence is 19 residues long. CDR1 and CDR2 (germline): SGHNT, YENEEA. V shed 4 bases, J shed 5 bases, and the junction held 14 bases outside the gene matches. Written as DNA, the CDR3 is TGTGCCAGCAGCTCCAACCAGGGGACTAGCGGGGGGGCTCGCCACGAGCAGTACTTC. Translated: CASSSNQGTSGGARHEQYF.

This clone came up a few times. V gene TRBV6-1 combines with J gene TRBJ1-5, with D possibly TRBD1 on 6 matching bases. V lost 2 bases and J lost 0, with 11 bases in between. Germline loops: CDR1 MNHNS, CDR2 SASEGT. The CDR3 is 16 residues long. DNA for the CDR3: TGTGCCAGCAGTGAACCTGGACAGATTAGCAATCAGCCCCAGCATTTT. Its translation is CASSEPGQISNQPQHF.

The chain employs TRBV10-1 and TRBJ1-1; possible D gene TRBD1, 6 bases. The CDR3 loop spans 14 amino acids. V lost 4 bases, J lost 2 bases, and 11 bases lay in between. Germline assignment: CDR1 WNHNN and CDR2 SYGVQD (reference sequence). CDR3 sequence reads: CASSGGRGNTEAFF. CDR3 bases: TGCGCCAGCAGTGGAGGCAGGGGAAACACTGAAGCTTTCTTT.

This clone came up a few times. The V call is TRBV7-2, the J call TRBJ2-3; TRBD2 might be the D (6 bases). There are 18 residues in the CDR3. Trimming stripped 3 bases from V and 1 base from J, with 20 bases between. Germline assignment: CDR1 SGHTA and CDR2 FQGNSA. The CDR3: CASSFEKHGAGRTDTQYF. In DNA, the CDR3 is TGTGCCAGCAGCTTCGAAAAACATGGGGCGGGGCGCACAGATACGCAGTATTTT.

The chain carries TRBV7-9 and TRBJ1-1; 9 bases match TRBD1. The V gene end was trimmed by 5 bases and the J gene end by 0 bases; junction bases not matched to a gene: 16. Per the germline V gene, CDR1 is SEHNR and CDR2 is FQNEAQ (reference sequence). This CDR3 has 19 residues. The CDR3 is CASSNDRGSLRGMNTEAFF. CDR3 nucleotide sequence: TGTGCCAGCAGCAACGACAGGGGGTCGCTACGAGGTATGAACACTGAAGCTTTCTTT.

This clone has only a few counts. The rearrangement links TRBV15 to TRBJ1-5; the match to TRBD1 covers 9 bases. Germline trimming cut 0 bases from V and 7 bases from J; bases unmatched to any gene: 4. The CDR3 consists of 15 residues. Germline-derived CDR1 and CDR2 are LNHNV and YYDKDF (reference sequence). The CDR3 nucleotides are TGTGCCACCAGCAGAGATATTGGGACAGGGCAGCCCCAGCATTTT. It codes for CATSRDIGTGQPQHF.

The chain employs TRBV4-1 and TRBJ1-5; 9 bases agree with TRBD1. The CDR3 runs to 15 residues. V trimming: 1 base; J trimming: 2 bases; junction bases outside the gene matches: 0. Germline loops: CDR1 MGHRA, CDR2 YSYEKL. The chain's CDR3 is CASSQGQGGNQPQHF. CDR3 coding DNA: TGCGCCAGCAGCCAAGGACAGGGGGGCAATCAGCCCCAGCATTTT.

The chain couples TRBV19 to TRBJ1-6; D possibly corresponds to TRBD1 (5 bases). Trimming left V 6 bases short and J 9 bases short, with 15 bases between. From germline, CDR1 is LNHDA and CDR2 SQIVND (reference sequence). The length of the CDR3 is 14 residues. CDR3 nucleotides: TGTGCCAGTAGCCTCGGTCCAGGGATTTCACCCCTCCACTTT. Amino acids: CASSLGPGISPLHF.

V usage is TRBV7-8 and J usage is TRBJ1-1, with 9 bases matching TRBD1. The CDR3 totals 18 residues. V gave up 5 bases and J gave up 0 bases; unmatched junction bases: 13. Germline-derived CDR1 and CDR2 are SGHVS and FQNEAQ. The CDR3 sequence is CASSAWTRDRVMNTEAFF. The CDR3 DNA reads as TGTGCCAGCAGCGCCTGGACCCGGGACAGGGTCATGAACACTGAAGCTTTCTTT.

The chain couples TRBV5-6 to TRBJ2-7, with 10 bases lining up with TRBD1. Germline V gene data show CDR1 as SGHDT and CDR2 as YYEEEE. Unmatched junction bases numbered 4, after V lost 1 base and J lost 0 bases. The CDR3 contains 16 residues. In DNA, the CDR3 is TGTGCCAGCAGCTTGTTGGGACAGGGGACCTCCTACGAGCAGTACTTC. This gives the protein CASSLLGQGTSYEQYF. Complete variable domain (other parts from reference TRBV5-6 and TRBJ2-7): DAGVTQSPTHLIKTRGQQVTLRCSPKSGHDTVSWYQQALGQGPQFIFQYYEEEERQRGNFPDRFSGHQFPNYSSELNVNALLLGDSALYLCASSLLGQGTSYEQYFGPGTRLTVT.

The V and J genes are TRBV29-1 and TRBJ2-3, with D perhaps matching TRBD1 (6 bases). The CDR3 totals 13 residues. The V end lost 4 bases, the J end lost 5 bases, and 13 bases lay between the germline ends. Germline CDR1 is SQVTM and CDR2 is ANQGSEA. The CDR3 region is CSVVWGPGDTQYF. CDR3 bases: TGCAGCGTTGTATGGGGGCCCGGAGATACGCAGTATTTT.

The table lists this clone with a few counts. The chain combines TRBV5-1 with TRBJ1-3; maybe TRBD1 (5 bases). V lost 1 base and J 0 bases, leaving 8 bases between the germline ends. The germline V gene has CDR1 SGHRS and CDR2 YFSETQ. There are 15 residues in the CDR3. The CDR3 protein is CASSLRQNSGNTIYF. The CDR3 DNA reads TGCGCCAGCAGCTTGAGACAGAACTCTGGAAACACCATATATTTT.

This chain joins TRBV30 and TRBJ2-7, with 9 bases fitting TRBD1. Per the germline V gene, CDR1 is GTSNPN and CDR2 is SVGIG (reference sequence). Trimming cost V 1 base and J 6 bases; bases outside gene matches: 4. The CDR3 spans 13 residues. Here the CDR3 reads CAWSGTGASEQYF. CDR3 in DNA: TGTGCCTGGAGTGGGACAGGGGCCAGCGAGCAGTACTTC. Full variable domain (missing parts from reference TRBV30 and TRBJ2-7): SQTIHQWPATLVQPVGSPLSLECTVEGTSNPNLYWYRQAAGRGLQLLFYSVGIGQISSEVPQNLSASRPQDRQFILSSKKLLLSDSGFYLCAWSGTGASEQYFGPGTRLTVT.

The rearrangement joins TRBV7-9 to TRBJ2-1; 12 bases are shared with TRBD2. Losses at the gene ends were 1 base for V and 8 bases for J; bases not matched to a gene: 12. Germline V gene lookup returns CDR1 SEHNR and CDR2 FQNEAQ (reference sequence). The CDR3 covers 18 residues. The CDR3 coding sequence is TGTGCCAGCAGCTTAGATCGGAGTCTAGCGGGGGGGCGAGATGAGCAGTTCTTC. Its translation: CASSLDRSLAGGRDEQFF. The full variable domain, its missing parts supplied by reference TRBV7-9 and TRBJ2-1, is DTGVSQNPRHKITKRGQNVTFRCDPISEHNRLYWYRQTLGQGPEFLTYFQNEAQLEKSRLLSDRFSAERPKGSFSTLEIQRTEQGDSAMYLCASSLDRSLAGGRDEQFFGPGTRLTVL.

This clone was detected once. This chain uses TRBV2 with TRBJ1-1; weak D call: TRBD1 (5 bases). CDR1 is SNHLY and CDR2 is FYNNEI in the germline V gene. Trimming cost V 4 bases and J 0 bases, with 9 bases left between them. This CDR3 has 14 amino acids. In nucleotides, the CDR3 is TGTGCCAGCAGTGGAGGACAAGTGAACACTGAAGCTTTCTTT. Its protein is CASSGGQVNTEAFF.